What follows are 27 T cell receptor beta chains derived from one specimen sequenced in a study of cytomegalovirus exposure and HLA in healthy donors. PCR involved 60 Vbeta and 13 Jbeta primers. Repertoires were generated with immunoSEQ multiplex PCR, while TCRdb's copy carries only in-frame clones and drops some. The sample contains over 100,000 clones, around 10% of which appear only once. Input material: PBMCs. The receptors originated from a woman aged 40 to 50 in good health and CMV-seropositive.

This clone has a handful of counts. V usage is TRBV7-9 and J usage is TRBJ2-7; D may be TRBD1 (6 bases). V shed 0 bases and J shed 7 bases, with 13 bases lying between them. CDR1 is SEHNR and CDR2 is FQNEAQ in the germline V gene (reference sequence). The CDR3 extends over 14 amino acids. Here the CDR3 DNA reads TGTGCCAGCAGCTTAGCGGGGACAATCCGGGAGCAGTACTTC. The encoded protein is CASSLAGTIREQYF.

This clone has just a few counts. J is TRBJ2-2 and V is TRBV5-8; 7 positions agree with TRBD1. The CDR3 contains 14 residues. Trimming at V came to 7 bases and at J to 4 bases, leaving 7 bases not matched to a gene. CDR1 is SGHTS, CDR2 YDEGEE, per germline. The CDR3 nucleotides read TGTGCCAGCGAAATGACAGGGCTCACCGGGGAGCTGTTTTTT. As protein: CASEMTGLTGELFF.

This clone was seen more than once but under ten times. The rearrangement uses TRBV29-1 and TRBJ1-2, with 7 nucleotides matching TRBD1. The junction had 3 bases not matched to a gene; V was cut back by 0 bases and J by 8 bases. CDR3 length: 12 amino acids. Germline lookup yields CDR1 SQVTM and CDR2 ANQGSEA. The CDR3 region has the DNA TGCAGCGTTGAAGATCCAGGGGGGGGCTACACCTTC. It encodes CSVEDPGGGYTF.

This clone occurred a few times. The genes are TRBV2 and TRBJ1-2; D not certain. The CDR3 has 12 amino acids. The ends were cut back, 2 bases at V and 8 bases at J, with 9 bases in the middle. CDR1 is SNHLY and CDR2 is FYNNEI in the germline V gene. The CDR3: CASSEQRWGYTF. In DNA form, the CDR3 reads TGTGCCAGCAGTGAACAACGGTGGGGCTACACCTTC.

The CDR3 DNA follows: TGCGCCAGCAGCCTGGAGACCGGAACAGATGAAAAACTGTTTTTT. It translates to CASSLETGTDEKLFF. The chain couples TRBV5-1 to TRBJ1-4, with unresolved D. Germline CDR1 is SGHRS and CDR2 is YFSETQ. This CDR3 has 15 residues. The germline V and J ends were trimmed by 4 bases and 6 bases, with 16 bases remaining between them. Filled out from reference TRBV5-1 and TRBJ1-4, the complete variable domain reads KAGVTQTPRYLIKTRGQQVTLSCSPISGHRSVSWYQQTPGQGLQFLFEYFSETQRNKGNFPGRFSGRQFSNSRSEMNVSTLELGDSALYLCASSLETGTDEKLFFGSGTQLSVL.

This clone was detected a few times. The genes are TRBV4-2 and TRBJ2-4; no reliable D call. Germline V gene data show CDR1 as LGHNA and CDR2 as YNFKEQ. The CDR3 consists of 14 residues. Trimming cost V 1 base and J 7 bases, with 11 bases left between them. The CDR3 region has the DNA TGTGCCAGCAGCCAAGGGGCTCTCGAGAACATTCAGTACTTC. It yields the protein CASSQGALENIQYF.

Only a few counts were recorded for this clone. The rearrangement uses TRBV6-6 and TRBJ1-1, with a tentative D call TRBD1 (6 bases). Germline V gene lookup returns CDR1 MNHNY and CDR2 SVGAGI (reference sequence). The length of the CDR3 is 14 residues. V dropped 4 bases and J dropped 1 base, with 10 bases sitting between them. DNA of the CDR3: TGTGCCAGCAGTTTGGGGGCGCGGAACACTGAAGCTTTCTTT. Translating gives CASSLGARNTEAFF.

The chain uses TRBV14 and TRBJ2-1, with 9 positions matching TRBD1. V lost 4 bases, J lost 5 bases, and 9 bases stayed unmatched. The CDR3 covers 16 residues. Germline CDR1 is SGHDN and CDR2 is FVKESK. The CDR3 nucleotides read TGTGCCAGCAGCCCGTTGGACAGGGGACCCGACAATGAGCAGTTCTTC. It is translated as CASSPLDRGPDNEQFF.

This sequence joins TRBV5-1 and TRBJ1-1; D might be TRBD1 (6 bases). Per germline, CDR1 SGHRS and CDR2 YFSETQ. Between the trimmed V and J ends, which lost 7 bases and 6 bases, there was a span of 16 bases. CDR3 size: 13 residues. The CDR3 DNA follows: TGCGCCAGCTCCTTCGGGGGGCAATCTGAAGCTTTCTTT. Protein sequence: CASSFGGQSEAFF.

This clone was picked up a small number of times. V and J are TRBV6-5 and TRBJ1-2; a weak D match, TRBD1 (6 bases). This CDR3 has 14 amino acids. The V end was cut by 10 bases, the J end by 4 bases, with 19 bases between. CDR1 MNHEY and CDR2 SVGAGI come from the germline V gene. The CDR3 nucleotides read TGTGCCACCTCCGAGGGGGGGGTAGGCTATGGCTACACCTTC. Amino acid sequence: CATSEGGVGYGYTF.

This clone showed up just a few times. This rearrangement joins TRBV11-2 to TRBJ1-4, with D hard to call. V lost 1 base and J lost 8, with 17 bases in between. From germline, CDR1 is SGHAT and CDR2 FQNNGV. The CDR3 consists of 16 residues. CDR3 amino acids: CASSLVAGSMEEKLFF. The CDR3 coding sequence is TGTGCCAGCAGCTTAGTGGCGGGGTCGATGGAAGAAAAACTGTTTTTT.

The chain combines TRBV5-6 with TRBJ2-6; D is unclear. The germline CDR1 and CDR2 sequences are SGHDT and YYEEEE. This CDR3 is built from 15 residues. V was clipped by 4 bases and J by 2 bases, with 10 bases between them. In nucleotides, the CDR3 is TGTGCCAGCAGCGTAATTCCCGCTGGGGCCAACGTCCTGACTTTC. Residues: CASSVIPAGANVLTF.

This clone was detected a few times. The rearrangement links TRBV7-2 to TRBJ2-3, with 8 bases aligning to TRBD1. Germline V CDR1 and CDR2: SGHTA, FQGNSA. This CDR3 has 16 residues. After removal of 4 bases from V and 3 bases from J, the junction contained 9 bases not matched to a gene. CDR3 nucleotides: TGTGCCAGCAGCTCATATACAGGGGGTTGGACAGATACGCAGTATTTT. It codes for CASSSYTGGWTDTQYF.

In this sample, this clone turned up a few times. The chain has TRBV9 and TRBJ1-1; D might be TRBD1 (5 bases). The germline gives CDR1 SGDLS, CDR2 YYNGEE. The CDR3 extends over 13 amino acids. V gave up 3 bases and J gave up 4 bases, with 10 bases separating them. The CDR3 here is CASSGVGRTEAFF. CDR3 bases: TGTGCCAGCAGCGGTGTGGGGCGCACTGAAGCTTTCTTT.

This clone appeared a few times. The chain combines TRBV14 with TRBJ1-1; 7 nucleotides line up with TRBD1. The germline gives CDR1 SGHDN, CDR2 FVKESK. V was pared by 4 bases and J by 0 bases, with 8 bases of the junction left unmatched. The CDR3 runs 16 residues. CDR3 residues: CASSPRTGSLNTEAFF. The CDR3 DNA follows: TGTGCCAGCAGCCCTAGGACAGGTTCACTGAACACTGAAGCTTTCTTT.

In its sample, this clone was seen a few times. V gene TRBV5-5 combines with J gene TRBJ1-6; D is unresolved. Trimming took 4 bases from V and 8 from J, leaving 13 bases between them. There are 14 residues in the CDR3. Germline CDR1 and CDR2: SGHKS and YYEKEE (reference sequence). The CDR3 is CASSQNTPDSPLHF. DNA for the CDR3: TGTGCCAGCAGCCAGAACACCCCAGATTCACCCCTCCACTTT.

This clone appeared a few times. V usage is TRBV19 and J usage is TRBJ2-7; 8 bases match TRBD1. The CDR3 contains 16 residues. Germline loops: CDR1 LNHDA, CDR2 SQIVND (reference sequence). With V trimmed by 5 bases and J by 2 bases, 11 bases remained unmatched. CDR3 amino acids: CASSAHRDRMTYEQYF. CDR3 nucleotides: TGTGCCAGTAGTGCCCACCGGGACAGGATGACCTACGAGCAGTACTTC. The full variable domain, with the rest looked up from reference TRBV19 and TRBJ2-7, is DGGITQSPKYLFRKEGQNVTLSCEQNLNHDAMYWYRQDPGQGLRLIYYSQIVNDFQKGDIAEGYSVSREKKESFPLTVTSAQKNPTAFYLCASSAHRDRMTYEQYFGPGTRLTVT.

This clone has more than one count but fewer than ten. This rearrangement joins TRBV2 to TRBJ1-2; D is unresolved. The CDR3 loop spans 17 amino acids. Germline CDR1 SNHLY, CDR2 FYNNEI. Trimming pared 0 bases from V and 8 bases from J, leaving 22 bases between. This CDR3 is CASSEAPPGRKSLGYTF. CDR3 DNA sequence: TGTGCCAGCAGTGAAGCGCCACCCGGGAGGAAAAGTCTGGGCTACACCTTC.

This rearrangement joins TRBV2 to TRBJ2-1, with 13 bases aligning to TRBD2. The ends lost 6 bases at V and 8 bases at J; junction bases unmatched: 16. This CDR3 is built from 18 residues. The germline V gene has CDR1 SNHLY and CDR2 FYNNEI. The CDR3 reads CASRAGRLAGGEGDEQFF. The DNA for the CDR3 is TGTGCCAGCAGAGCCGGACGACTAGCGGGGGGAGAAGGCGATGAGCAGTTCTTC. Full variable domain (remainder filled in from reference TRBV2 and TRBJ2-1): EPEVTQTPSHQVTQMGQEVILRCVPISNHLYFYWYRQILGQKVEFLVSFYNNEISEKSEIFDDQFSVERPDGSNFTLKIRSTKLEDSAMYFCASRAGRLAGGEGDEQFFGPGTRLTVL.

This chain links TRBV7-3 with TRBJ2-3; D possibly corresponds to TRBD2 (7 bases). Germline values: CDR1 SGHTA, CDR2 FQGTGA. CDR3 length: 16 amino acids. The V and J ends lost 2 bases and 2 bases respectively, with 14 bases between them. The CDR3 protein is CASSLQGGGTTDTQYF. CDR3 nucleotide sequence: TGTGCCAGCAGCTTACAAGGGGGGGGCACCACAGATACGCAGTATTTT.

V and J are TRBV5-4 and TRBJ2-7; D call uncertain. From germline, CDR1 is SGHNT and CDR2 YYREEE (reference sequence). V was trimmed by 0 bases and J by 1 base, leaving 11 bases between them. This CDR3 comprises 15 residues. The CDR3 reads CASSLGSSRSYEQYF. The CDR3, as DNA: TGTGCCAGCAGCTTGGGGAGCAGCCGGTCCTACGAGCAGTACTTC.

The sample holds a few counts of this clone. The chain employs TRBV5-6 and TRBJ2-5; D gene ambiguous. The CDR3 is made up of 14 amino acids. The ends were cut back, 0 bases at V and 5 bases at J, with 11 bases in the middle. Germline loops: CDR1 SGHDT, CDR2 YYEEEE. CDR3 sequence reads: CASSLGTTGETQYF. The CDR3 DNA follows: TGTGCCAGCAGCTTGGGCACTACCGGGGAGACCCAGTACTTC.

The chain combines TRBV2 with TRBJ2-7, with 11 nucleotides matching TRBD1. The CDR3 loop spans 14 amino acids. Germline-derived CDR1 and CDR2 are SNHLY and FYNNEI. V shed 7 bases and J 5 bases; nucleotides not matched to a gene: 7. For the CDR3, the DNA is TGTGCCAGCACCTGGACAGGGGGCAGGGACGAGCAGTACTTC. Its protein product is CASTWTGGRDEQYF.

The chain employs TRBV5-6 and TRBJ1-2, with 9 nucleotides matching TRBD1. The CDR3 contains 15 residues. From germline, CDR1 is SGHDT and CDR2 YYEEEE. With V trimmed by 5 bases and J by 8 bases, 13 bases remained unmatched. The CDR3 DNA reads TGTGCCAGCAGACCCTCCGGGACAGGGCCCAGCGGCTACACCTTC. Translation gives CASRPSGTGPSGYTF.

This chain links TRBV6-5 with TRBJ1-3, with D perhaps TRBD1 (6 bases). Per the germline V gene, CDR1 is MNHEY and CDR2 is SVGAGI. The CDR3 covers 14 residues. The V gene lost 5 bases and the J gene lost 3 bases, with 11 bases spanning the gap. CDR3 nucleotide sequence: TGTGCCAGCAGTCTAACAGGGATTGGAAACACCATATATTTT. Its protein product is CASSLTGIGNTIYF.

The genes are TRBV4-1 and TRBJ2-6, with 7 positions matching TRBD1. The CDR3 is made up of 18 amino acids. Germline CDR1 and CDR2: MGHRA and YSYEKL. Trimming at V came to 1 base and at J to 4 bases, leaving 10 bases not matched to a gene. CDR3 DNA: TGCGCCAGCAGCCAAGGTCGACAGGGCCCATCCGGGGCCAACGTCCTGACTTTC. It codes for CASSQGRQGPSGANVLTF.

This chain connects TRBV9 to TRBJ1-1; TRBD1 might be the D (5 bases). The CDR3 is made up of 13 amino acids. Germline CDR1 and CDR2: SGDLS and YYNGEE. V was cut by 4 bases and J by 3 bases, with 10 bases left in between. The CDR3 DNA reads TGTGCCAGCAGCCTGGGGGACTACACTGAAGCTTTCTTT. Amino acid sequence: CASSLGDYTEAFF.